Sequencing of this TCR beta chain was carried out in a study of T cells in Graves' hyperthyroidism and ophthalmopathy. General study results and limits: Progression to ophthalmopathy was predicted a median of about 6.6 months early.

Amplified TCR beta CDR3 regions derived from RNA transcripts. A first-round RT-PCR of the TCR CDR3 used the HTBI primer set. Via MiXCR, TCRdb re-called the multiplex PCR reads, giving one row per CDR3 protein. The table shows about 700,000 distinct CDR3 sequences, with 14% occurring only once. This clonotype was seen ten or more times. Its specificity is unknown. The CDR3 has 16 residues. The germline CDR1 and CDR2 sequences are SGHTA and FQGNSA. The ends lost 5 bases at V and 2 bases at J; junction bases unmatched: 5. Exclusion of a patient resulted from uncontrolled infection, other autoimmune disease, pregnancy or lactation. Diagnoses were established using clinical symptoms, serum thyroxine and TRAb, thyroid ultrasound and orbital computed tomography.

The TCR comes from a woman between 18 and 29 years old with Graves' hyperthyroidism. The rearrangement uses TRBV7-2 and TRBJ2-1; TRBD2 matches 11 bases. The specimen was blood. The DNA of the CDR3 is TGTGCCAGCAGCCCAAGTAGCGGGAGGGCCTACAATGAGCAGTTCTTC. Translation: CASSPSSGRAYNEQFF.